Detailed here is one T cell receptor beta chain. Its antigen is unidentified. Healthy individuals who donated bone marrow served as the donors. This sample is drawn from a study of cytomegalovirus exposure and HLA in healthy donors. Study-level findings and limits: In a later analysis, TCR beta V- and J-gene trimming showed a link to a missense DCLRE1C variant. Prediction of most subjects' HLA-A and HLA-B alleles by TCR beta sequences was reportedly accurate.

Vbeta (60) and Jbeta (13) primers were used in the PCR. TCRdb's table, derived via immunoSEQ multiplex PCR, lists solely in-frame clones and lacks some. The sample has some 190,000 clones, roughly 80% seen once. Trimming removed 8 bases from V and 2 bases from J, with 19 bases in between. Germline CDR1 reads SQVTM; CDR2 reads ANQGSEA. The CDR3 contains 15 residues. This receptor was identified in a woman aged 18-30 years in good health and CMV-seronegative. The chain couples TRBV29-1 to TRBJ1-3; D is possibly TRBD1 (5 bases). Material: PBMCs. CDR3 bases: TGCAGCCGGAGCCGACAGACTTTGACTGGAAACACCATATATTTT. It encodes CSRSRQTLTGNTIYF.